The present entry profiles one TCR beta chain with its context. Its antigen is not known. This sample was taken from a study of naive and memory T cell subsets. Study-level findings and limits: TCR counts from RNA may reflect activation-linked expression changes. Possibly reflecting memory cells re-expressing CD45RA, a few larger clonotypes occurred in naive repertoires, especially CD8.

The beta constant-region primer was an equimolar mix of two oligonucleotides covering TRBC1 and TRBC2. Ligated cDNA was amplified by four rounds of PCR with nested alpha and beta constant-region primers and SP2. TCRdb called the UMI-ligation and nested PCR reads again in MiXCR, with one record for every CDR3 protein. The table lists roughly 99,000 distinct CDR3 sequences, about 11% of them singletons. V dropped 2 bases and J dropped 6; count of bases not matched to a gene: 1. This CDR3 has 13 amino acids. CDR1 SGHTA and CDR2 FQGNSA come from the germline V gene. This chain links TRBV7-2 with TRBJ1-2; 9 bases match TRBD1. Sequenced: naive CD4+ T cells from blood. The sequence derives from a human donor in good health. CDR3 region: CASSLRQGDGYTF. The DNA of the CDR3 is TGTGCCAGCAGCTTACGACAGGGGGATGGCTACACCTTC. Full variable domain (missing parts from reference TRBV7-2 and TRBJ1-2): GAGVSQSPSNKVTEKGKDVELRCDPISGHTALYWYRQSLGQGLEFLIYFQGNSAPDKSGLPSDRFSAERTGGSVSTLTIQRTQQEDSAVYLCASSLRQGDGYTFGSGTRLTVV.